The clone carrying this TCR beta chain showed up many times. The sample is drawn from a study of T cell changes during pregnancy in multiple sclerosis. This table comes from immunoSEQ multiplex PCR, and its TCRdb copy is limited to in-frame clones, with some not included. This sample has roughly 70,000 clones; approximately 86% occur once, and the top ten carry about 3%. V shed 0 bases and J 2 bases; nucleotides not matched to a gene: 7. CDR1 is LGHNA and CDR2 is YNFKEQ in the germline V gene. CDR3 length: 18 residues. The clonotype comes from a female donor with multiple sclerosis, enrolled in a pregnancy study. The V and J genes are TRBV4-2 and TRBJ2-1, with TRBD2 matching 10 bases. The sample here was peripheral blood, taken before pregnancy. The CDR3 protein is CASSQENSGGITYNEQFF. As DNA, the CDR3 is TGTGCCAGCAGCCAAGAGAATAGCGGGGGGATCACCTACAATGAGCAGTTCTTC.